This T cell receptor (beta chain) stems from a study of shared clonotypes between healthy human individuals. General observations from the study: Read depth was anticipated to influence clonotype sharing among donors. A limitation of the genetic and exposure-history diversity represented arose from few donors.

Trimming took 5 bases from V and 0 from J, leaving 13 bases between them. The V gene's germline CDR1 is PRHDT and CDR2 FYEKMQ (reference sequence). This CDR3 contains 15 residues. The naive CD8 population came from CD45RO-negative cells selected for CCR7, without terminally differentiated effector memory CD45RA+ cells. Details on this clone: Its antigen remains unidentified.

The material for each subset, its genomic DNA, was split evenly across several immunoSEQ plates. Assay: immunoSEQ multiplex PCR; the TCRdb copy retains only in-frame clones and omits some. The sample carries around 2,000,000 clones, approximately 94% recorded once. This receptor was identified in a young man in good health. Some clones in this sample may be carry-over from other donors' samples. Sample: naive CD8+ T cells from PBMCs. The V and J genes are TRBV13 and TRBJ1-2, with D possibly being TRBD1 (5 bases). The CDR3: CASSPAGTANYGYTF. The CDR3 coding sequence is TGTGCCAGCAGCCCCGCCGGGACGGCTAACTATGGCTACACCTTC.